This T cell receptor beta chain stems from a study of T-cell reconstitution after alpha-beta-depleted transplantation in children. On this clonotype itself: The antigen is not known.

Trimming removed 6 bases from V and 4 bases from J; junction bases left unmatched: 12. The CDR3 is 16 residues long. From germline, CDR1 is DFQATT and CDR2 SNEGSKA (reference sequence). Unique molecular identifiers were incorporated when the TCRbeta library was constructed. TCRdb independently ran MiXCR on the PCR reads; one entry per CDR3 protein. This table holds fewer than 550,000 distinct CDR3 sequences, roughly 11% found once. Whole-study results and caveats: Recipient T cells and thymic progenitors that survived gave rise to the high TCRbeta diversity observed at day 60 in some patients.

This sequence originates from a female patient aged 2 to 10 who had a stem cell transplant for aplastic anemia, so the T cells may come from the graft donor. Source: PBMCs, mostly from graft donor cells, taken 180 days after TCRalphabeta/CD19-depleted stem cell transplant. The genes are TRBV20-1 and TRBJ2-2, with 9 bases lining up with TRBD2. CDR3 sequence reads: CSARRASGIFTGELFF. Here the CDR3 DNA reads TGCAGTGCGAGGAGGGCTAGCGGGATTTTCACCGGGGAGCTGTTTTTT.